This is a list of T cell receptor beta chains from one sample in a study of blood T cells in healthy people across ages. TCRdb independently ran MiXCR on the 5' RACE reads; one entry per CDR3 protein. Of roughly 800,000 distinct CDR3 sequences listed, around a quarter are singletons. This same sample was also part of a study on T cells of mothers and their children.

The specimen was blood. The receptors originated from a boy between 10 and 17 years old in good health. CDR3s include the opening cysteine and the closing phenylalanine or tryptophan. The D gene is left open where the match is weak. Clone size is not always given. Where it is, it says once, few, many or a class for expanded clones.

size,J,V,D,DNA,CDR3
few,TRBJ2-5,TRBV7-9,TRBD1,TGTGCCAGCAGCCTGGGACAGTTATCGTTCTTC,CASSLGQLSFF
few,TRBJ2-1,TRBV5-1,NA,TGCGCCAGCAGCGCTCGGGGAGGAGGGTCCTACAATGAGCAGTTCTTC,CASSARGGGSYNEQFF
NA,TRBJ2-3,TRBV29-1,NA,TGCAGCGCCCTCGCCGGGGATGGCACAGATACGCAGTATTTT,CSALAGDGTDTQYF
few,TRBJ2-5,TRBV6-6,NA,TGTGCCAGCAGTTACAGCCCGCGGGGGCTTAAAGAGACCCAGTACTTC,CASSYSPRGLKETQYF
NA,TRBJ2-5,TRBV29-1,NA,TGCAGCGTTGATAGTCAGACACAAAAGACCCAGTACTTC,CSVDSQTQKTQYF
NA,TRBJ2-3,TRBV2,NA,TGTGCCAGCAGCCTCGAGATCACTAGCACAGATACGCAGTATTTT,CASSLEITSTDTQYF
NA,TRBJ2-1,TRBV7-9,NA,TGTGTCAGCAGCTTAGACCCTTTCAGGAGCTCCAATGAGCAGTTCTTC,CVSSLDPFRSSNEQFF
once,TRBJ2-3,TRBV10-3,TRBD2,TGTGCCATCAGTGAAGGTCTAGCGGGGAGCACAGATACGCAGTATTTT,CAISEGLAGSTDTQYF
many,TRBJ1-2,TRBV5-1,TRBD1,TGCGCCAGCAGCTCGGGACAGATTAACTATGGCTACACCTTC,CASSSGQINYGYTF
few,TRBJ1-2,TRBV3-1,NA,TGTGCCAGCAGCCAAGTTAGCTATGGCTACACCTTC,CASSQVSYGYTF
NA,TRBJ2-5,TRBV6-5,TRBD1,TGTGCCAGCAGTCGAGGGACAGCTAACAGAGGGACCCAGTACTTC,CASSRGTANRGTQYF
NA,TRBJ2-5,TRBV5-1,NA,TGCGCCAGCAGCTTGGGCCCAATCGGAGAGGAGACCCAGTACTTC,CASSLGPIGEETQYF
NA,TRBJ2-5,TRBV20-1,TRBD2,TGCAGTGCTTGGGGACTAGCGGATAAAGAGACCCAGTACTTC,CSAWGLADKETQYF
NA,TRBJ2-1,TRBV20-1,TRBD2,TGCAGTGTCTCCGCTCGGACTAGCGGGAAAAATGAGCAGTTCTTC,CSVSARTSGKNEQFF
many,TRBJ1-4,TRBV4-2,TRBD1,TGTGCCAGCAGCTACACGGGGACAGATGATGAAAAACTGTTTTTT,CASSYTGTDDEKLFF
few,TRBJ2-5,TRBV29-1,TRBD2,TGCAGCGTTGAAAGGGCTAGCGGGGGCCCTGGAGAGACCCAGTACTTC,CSVERASGGPGETQYF
few,TRBJ1-5,TRBV7-2,NA,TGTGCCAGCAGCTTAAACAGACTGGGTAGCAATCAGCCCCAGCATTTT,CASSLNRLGSNQPQHF
few,TRBJ1-2,TRBV12-3/TRBV12-4,NA,TGTGCCAGCAGTTCCAGGGGACTACGGGGCTACACCTTC,CASSSRGLRGYTF
NA,TRBJ2-5,TRBV28,NA,TGTGCCAGCAGTTTAGCTCCAGGTCGTGCTCGGACCCAGTACTTC,CASSLAPGRARTQYF
NA,TRBJ2-1,TRBV3-1,NA,TGTGCCAGCAGCCAAGGGTTGGGCGGGGTGAATGAGCAGTTCTTC,CASSQGLGGVNEQFF
NA,TRBJ1-4,TRBV18,NA,TGTGCCAGCTCACCAGGCAGGGACATGGATGAAAAACTGTTTTTT,CASSPGRDMDEKLFF